The 23 T cell receptor beta chains reported below all come from one sample, sequenced in a study of a mutant IDH1 vaccine in newly diagnosed glioma. The time point: week 35, safety follow-up. A 20-mer mutant IDH1 peptide at 300 ug was injected subcutaneously with topical imiquimod. Their target antigens are unknown. Sequencing was performed with immunoSEQ multiplex PCR; in TCRdb, only in-frame clones are kept and a portion is missing. The sample yields 35,000 to 50,000 clones, approximately 92% seen once. This material consisted of PBMCs, taken from a glioma patient whose treatment included an IDH1 peptide vaccine. The receptors were gathered from a man over 45 with glioma.

The chain combines TRBV6-5 with TRBJ2-7, with 8 nucleotides matching TRBD2. CDR1 MNHEY and CDR2 SVGAGI come from the germline V gene. V lost 2 bases to trimming and J lost 5 bases; unmatched junction nucleotides: 8. CDR3 size: 15 residues. The CDR3 DNA sequence: TGTGCCAGCAGTTACGCGAGGGCGGGAGGAAACGAGCAGTACTTC. Amino acids: CASSYARAGGNEQYF.

The chain couples TRBV6-1 to TRBJ2-3; tentatively, D is TRBD2 (5 bases). CDR1 and CDR2 (germline): MNHNS, SASEGT. With 4 bases removed from V and 4 bases from J, the gap between germline ends came to 18 bases. This CDR3 is built from 16 residues. The CDR3 DNA sequence: TGTGCCAGCAGTGTCCAAAGGGAGTCCTGGGCAGATACGCAGTATTTT. Amino acids: CASSVQRESWADTQYF.

The chain recombines TRBV28 with TRBJ1-1, with 7 bases identical to TRBD1. The V and J ends lost 5 bases and 3 bases, in that order; junction bases with no gene match: 9. Per the germline V gene, CDR1 is MDHEN and CDR2 is SYDVKM. The CDR3 runs to 15 residues. CDR3 DNA: TGTGCCAGCAGTCTTCAGACAGGGATCCACACTGAAGCTTTCTTT. Its protein is CASSLQTGIHTEAFF. The variable domain in full, with the rest retrieved from reference TRBV28 and TRBJ1-1, is DVKVTQSSRYLVKRTGEKVFLECVQDMDHENMFWYRQDPGLGLRLIYFSYDVKMKEKGDIPEGYSVSREKKERFSLILESASTNQTSMYLCASSLQTGIHTEAFFGQGTRLTVV.

The rearrangement links TRBV19 to TRBJ1-1; D is uncertain. The CDR3 runs to 13 residues. V was cut by 0 bases and J by 10 bases, with 12 bases left in between. Germline values: CDR1 LNHDA, CDR2 SQIVND (reference sequence). The CDR3 DNA reads TGTGCCAGTAGTATAGACGGGGAAGAGAGAGCTTTCTTT. Its translation is CASSIDGEERAFF.

The DNA of the CDR3 is TGTGCCAGCACCAGGGGGGGGAGGGCCTACAATGAGCAGTTCTTC. This sequence encodes CASTRGGRAYNEQFF. This rearrangement joins TRBV2 to TRBJ2-1; either TRBD1 or TRBD2 may supply D (7 bases each). V was pared by 7 bases and J by 2 bases, with 15 bases between. The CDR3 has 15 residues. Looked up from germline, CDR1 is SNHLY and CDR2 is FYNNEI.

The gene calls are TRBV7-9 and TRBJ2-2; D unresolved. This CDR3 is 13 amino acids long. The V end lost 6 bases, the J end lost 0 bases, and 5 bases lay between the germline ends. Germline CDR1 and CDR2: SEHNR and FQNEAQ (reference sequence). CDR3 sequence reads: CASSETNTGELFF. The CDR3 nucleotides are TGTGCCAGCAGTGAGACGAACACCGGGGAGCTGTTTTTT. The full variable domain, its missing parts supplied by reference TRBV7-9 and TRBJ2-2, is DTGVSQNPRHKITKRGQNVTFRCDPISEHNRLYWYRQTLGQGPEFLTYFQNEAQLEKSRLLSDRFSAERPKGSFSTLEIQRTEQGDSAMYLCASSETNTGELFFGEGSRLTVL.

The rearrangement links TRBV11-2 to TRBJ2-5, with D perhaps being TRBD1 or TRBD2 (5 bases each). This CDR3 spans 14 amino acids. The V and J ends lost 5 bases and 1 base respectively, with 11 bases between them. CDR1 is SGHAT and CDR2 is FQNNGV in the germline V gene. The CDR3 region has the DNA TGTGCCAGCAGCGTCGGGACGGTCCAAGAGACCCAGTACTTC. This gives the protein CASSVGTVQETQYF.

The genes are TRBV5-4 and TRBJ1-5; TRBD1 agrees at 7 bases. The CDR3 runs to 14 residues. Germline CDR1 and CDR2: SGHNT and YYREEE (reference sequence). V gave up 2 bases and J gave up 4 bases; unmatched junction bases: 3. CDR3: CASSFDRANQPQHF. For the CDR3, the DNA is TGTGCCAGCAGCTTCGACAGGGCTAATCAGCCCCAGCATTTT.

The CDR3 here is CASRRQGMGGEQFF. The CDR3 DNA sequence: TGTGCCAGCAGGCGACAGGGGATGGGGGGTGAGCAGTTCTTC. The chain couples TRBV28 to TRBJ2-1, with TRBD1 identical over 8 bases. Trimming cost V 6 bases and J 9 bases; bases outside gene matches: 10. Germline assignment: CDR1 MDHEN and CDR2 SYDVKM. The CDR3 runs 14 residues.

The chain has TRBV2 and TRBJ2-2; D remains unclear. The CDR3 covers 15 residues. V lost 1 base and J 4 bases, leaving 10 bases between the germline ends. Germline loops: CDR1 SNHLY, CDR2 FYNNEI. The CDR3 DNA reads TGTGCCAGCAGTGAAGAAGGCCGCGGCACCGGGGAGCTGTTTTTT. Amino acids: CASSEEGRGTGELFF.

The rearrangement joins TRBV19 to TRBJ2-7, with 11 bases that match TRBD2. Trimming cost V 5 bases and J 2 bases; bases outside gene matches: 5. This CDR3 is built from 15 residues. Germline V gives CDR1 LNHDA, CDR2 SQIVND (reference sequence). This CDR3 is CASSGRLAGTYEQYF. The CDR3 DNA follows: TGTGCCAGTAGTGGGCGACTAGCGGGGACCTACGAGCAGTACTTC.

V usage is TRBV19 and J usage is TRBJ1-1; no definite D call. V was pared by 7 bases and J by 1 base, with 16 bases between. The CDR3 is 15 residues long. Germline loops: CDR1 LNHDA, CDR2 SQIVND (reference sequence). CDR3 sequence (DNA): TGTGCCAGTACCCCTTCCCCAACGGGGAACACTGAAGCTTTCTTT. This sequence encodes CASTPSPTGNTEAFF.

V gene TRBV29-1 combines with J gene TRBJ2-7; TRBD1 or TRBD2 may be the D gene (5 bases each). This CDR3 is 15 amino acids long. V gave up 1 base and J gave up 7 bases, with 20 bases separating them. Germline CDR1 and CDR2: SQVTM and ANQGSEA. CDR3 protein: CSVEVGAGTYMEQYF. CDR3 DNA: TGCAGCGTTGAAGTTGGCGCAGGGACGTATATGGAGCAGTACTTC.

The V and J genes are TRBV11-3 and TRBJ1-1; D gene uncertain. The CDR3 loop spans 13 amino acids. V was shortened by 2 bases and J by 0 bases, with 4 bases between the two germline ends. Germline V gene data show CDR1 as SGHNT and CDR2 as YENEEA. The CDR3 sequence is CASSLTVNTEAFF. The DNA of the CDR3 is TGTGCCAGCAGCTTAACGGTGAACACTGAAGCTTTCTTT.

The rearrangement links TRBV10-1 to TRBJ2-1; weak D call: TRBD1 (5 bases). Germline CDR1 is WNHNN and CDR2 is SYGVQD (reference sequence). The V end was cut by 3 bases, the J end by 1 base, with 7 bases between. The CDR3 runs 14 residues. The DNA for the CDR3 is TGCGCCAGCAGTGATAGGGGTTCCTACAATGAGCAGTTCTTC. This sequence encodes CASSDRGSYNEQFF.

This rearrangement joins TRBV29-1 to TRBJ1-1; 12 nucleotides agree with TRBD1. The V and J ends lost 6 bases and 6 bases, in that order; junction bases with no gene match: 5. The CDR3 consists of 13 residues. CDR1 and CDR2 (germline): SQVTM, ANQGSEA. The CDR3 sequence is CSVGTGGFSEAFF. In DNA form, the CDR3 reads TGCAGCGTAGGGACAGGGGGCTTCTCTGAAGCTTTCTTT.

The chain uses TRBV5-1 and TRBJ2-7, with 9 nucleotides matching TRBD1. CDR3 length: 16 residues. Germline trimming cut 5 bases from V and 2 bases from J; bases unmatched to any gene: 11. Germline CDR1 and CDR2: SGHRS and YFSETQ. The CDR3 bases are TGCGCCAGCAGGGGGACAGGGACCCGGAATACCTACGAGCAGTACTTC. The encoded protein is CASRGTGTRNTYEQYF.

This clone was seen just once. The chain joins TRBV28 to TRBJ2-7; 7 bases align to TRBD1. The germline V gene has CDR1 MDHEN and CDR2 SYDVKM. J gave up 3 bases and V 5 bases, and 16 bases lay outside the gene matches. This CDR3 spans 17 amino acids. CDR3 in amino acids: CASSQYPPRDRGYEQYF. DNA for the CDR3: TGTGCCAGCAGTCAATACCCACCCCGGGACAGAGGCTACGAGCAGTACTTC.

J is TRBJ1-1 and V is TRBV5-1; possible D gene TRBD1, 5 bases. Deletions cut 3 bases from V and 2 bases from J, with 11 bases between. The CDR3 is 14 amino acids. The germline V gene encodes CDR1 SGHRS and CDR2 YFSETQ. In nucleotides, the CDR3 is TGCGCCAGCAGCTACGATGGGGGAAACACTGAAGCTTTCTTT. This codes for CASSYDGGNTEAFF.

This chain connects TRBV28 to TRBJ2-3; TRBD2 aligns across 8 bases. The junction had 14 bases not matched to a gene; V was cut back by 2 bases and J by 4 bases. The CDR3 contains 18 residues. Germline CDR1 and CDR2: MDHEN and SYDVKM. DNA of the CDR3: TGTGCCAGCAGTTTAGTGGTGGAGGGACTAGTTTTTTCAGATACGCAGTATTTT. Its translation: CASSLVVEGLVFSDTQYF.

The V and J genes are TRBV7-9 and TRBJ2-5; D gene ambiguous. Germline values: CDR1 SEHNR, CDR2 FQNEAQ (reference sequence). This CDR3 spans 9 amino acids. V lost 11 bases and J 3 bases, leaving 4 bases between the germline ends. The CDR3 bases are TGTGCCGGAGAAGAGACCCAGTACTTC. Its protein is CAGEETQYF.

This chain joins TRBV30 and TRBJ1-2, with 9 bases lining up with TRBD1. The CDR3 covers 14 residues. Germline V gives CDR1 GTSNPN, CDR2 SVGIG (reference sequence). J gave up 8 bases and V 5 bases, and 12 bases lay outside the gene matches. This CDR3 reads CAWGLGAGTGGYTF. The CDR3 nucleotides read TGTGCCTGGGGGCTAGGGGCAGGGACAGGGGGCTACACCTTC. Complete variable domain (other parts from reference TRBV30 and TRBJ1-2): SQTIHQWPATLVQPVGSPLSLECTVEGTSNPNLYWYRQAAGRGLQLLFYSVGIGQISSEVPQNLSASRPQDRQFILSSKKLLLSDSGFYLCAWGLGAGTGGYTFGSGTRLTVV.

This chain connects TRBV5-1 to TRBJ1-6, with a tentative D call TRBD1 (6 bases). V gave up 0 bases and J gave up 5 bases, with 6 bases separating them. Germline CDR1 SGHRS, CDR2 YFSETQ. This CDR3 has 14 amino acids. The CDR3 is CASSLGQDNSPLHF. The CDR3, as DNA: TGCGCCAGCAGCTTGGGACAGGATAATTCACCCCTCCACTTT.